These T cell receptor beta chains were read from a single sample in a study of T cells in Graves' hyperthyroidism and ophthalmopathy. MiXCR was run by TCRdb on the multiplex PCR reads, yielding one entry per CDR3 protein. The sample contains 450,000 to 500,000 distinct CDR3 sequences, about 20% of which appear only once. Material for sequencing was blood. Every receptor here comes from a woman aged 70-85 years with Graves' ophthalmopathy. Each CDR3 is given with its conserved first and last residue. The D gene is left open where the match is weak.

D,J,V,CDR3
TRBD2,TRBJ2-3,TRBV12-3/TRBV12-4,CASSERLWTSGRGPLRTDTQYF
TRBD2,TRBJ2-3,TRBV9,CASSVAGGGGRLSTDTQYF
TRBD1,TRBJ1-1,TRBV7-3,CASSPLGGGDTEAFF
NA,TRBJ1-4,TRBV18,CASSPRGEADEKLFF
TRBD2,TRBJ2-7,TRBV6-1,CASGRTSGSYEQYF
NA,TRBJ2-1,TRBV6-1,CASSEEPVPMRNEQFF
TRBD2,TRBJ2-7,TRBV29-1,CSVEWAGGAYEQYF
NA,TRBJ2-7,TRBV11-1,CASIQLTTGPIYEQYF
TRBD1,TRBJ1-1,TRBV11-2,CASSFQDRVNTEAFF
TRBD1,TRBJ2-5,TRBV24-1,CATSDTGQSQETQYF
NA,TRBJ2-7,TRBV5-4,CASSLAGVVHEQYF
TRBD2,TRBJ2-2,TRBV10-1,CASSEGLAGGSGELFF
TRBD2,TRBJ2-7,TRBV20-1,CSARPLAVSYEQYF
TRBD2,TRBJ2-1,TRBV6-2/TRBV6-3,CASSWTSGSAEQFF
TRBD1,TRBJ1-2,TRBV6-2/TRBV6-3,CASSYGTGLSSYGYTF
NA,TRBJ2-3,TRBV2,CASTRDTQYF